This T cell receptor beta chain appears in the sequencing data of a study of shared clonotypes between healthy human individuals. Study overall: With ages of 18 to 49, the donors were a couple of women and three men.

Replicate PCRs run on unsorted PBMC used around 330 ng DNA, which was approximately 29,000 T cell genomes. The protocol was immunoSEQ multiplex PCR, while the TCRdb copy is restricted to in-frame clones and leaves out a portion. The sample has roughly 490,000 clones; roughly 78% are singletons. Nashville, Tennessee was home to all donors, who were Caucasian adults. Genomic DNA came from tens of millions of PBMCs in unsorted samples. The CDR3 totals 16 residues. V dropped 2 bases and J dropped 6 bases, with 19 bases sitting between them. The V gene's germline CDR1 is GTSNPN and CDR2 SVGIG (reference sequence). This clone was observed a single time.

The J gene is TRBJ1-4, the V gene TRBV30, with D possibly matching TRBD1 (5 bases). Sequenced: PBMCs. This sequence originates from a woman in her 40s in good health. Some clones in this sample may be carry-over from other donors' samples. CDR3 coding DNA: TGTGCCTGGAGTATTGGGACGTTGAGGGGTTATGAAAAACTGTTTTTT. Translated: CAWSIGTLRGYEKLFF.